Included here is one T cell receptor beta chain sequence, with context. This clonotype was detected a few times. Its antigen is not yet known. Within one base of it there is no much larger clone, and no base qualities were kept. The CDR3 sequence holds 16 residues, the cysteine and phenylalanine included. The only DNA kept is the CDR3, 48 bases in frame from the first base. Trimming costs V 8 bases and J 8 bases, and their ends lie 27 bases apart. CDR1 and CDR2 were assigned from the germline V gene as MNHNS and SASEGT. This record belongs to a study of regulatory T cells in long-lasting Graves disease (TCRdb year 2021). Looking at the study overall: To count as having persistent Graves' disease, a patient had to have received antithyroid drug treatment for over 5 years with TSH receptor autoantibodies remaining persistently positive. Persistent Graves' disease patients were compared with newly diagnosed Graves' disease patients by peripheral blood TCR sequencing and RNA sequencing. The study was registered as a clinical trial and conducted in China. A total of around 35 samples were covered by TCR sequencing, comprising some 13 persistent and roughly 20 newly diagnosed Graves' disease patients. On average, persistent Graves' disease patients in the clinical cohort had been on antithyroid drugs for eight to twelve years.

Preparation of the library involved multiplex PCR. These reads were obtained on an Illumina HiSeq 4000. CDR3 regions were amplified by Arm-PCR with iRepertoire HTBI primers to construct TCR beta libraries. PCR products were gel purified before sequencing. The original pipeline was this. Gene usage analysis of CDR3 amino acid clonotypes used the 50 to 70 TRBV and 14 TRBJ segments found across samples. Filtered high-quality paired reads were merged into contigs using COPE and FqMerger. BLAST was used to align contigs to IMGT TRBV, TRBD and TRBJ reference genes, with CDR3 defined following IMGT. Any clonotype with a frequency above 0.1% was counted as a highly expanded clone. Repertoire diversity was measured by Shannon entropy, and V-J evenness by the Gini coefficient. Public clonotypes were defined as clonotypes shared by more than one individual. TCRdb took the public reads, trimmed them with fastp at Q25, ran MiXCR for clone calling and kept in-frame beta chains. One record per CDR3 amino acid sequence lists the most common genes and DNA. None of the V and J calls come from the authors' own analysis; TCRdb made them. This sample gives fewer than 400,000 distinct CDR3 sequences in total; less than 20% of them show up just once. The top ten hold less than 30% of the sample.

This sample's time point label indicates: persistent/refractory GD, antithyroid drugs over 5 years with positive TRAb. RNA was extracted from PBMCs in TRIzol for both TCR sequencing and RNA sequencing. Graves' disease was diagnosed according to American Thyroid Association guidelines. Patients were recruited from an endocrinology department in Xi'an, China. Each patient gave around 9.2 milliliters of peripheral blood, collected in an EDTA anticoagulant tube. Ficoll Paque Plus density gradient separation was used to isolate PBMCs, and no further T cell sorting was done. An Agilent 2100 Bioanalyzer and agarose gel were used to check RNA quality, while a NanoDrop 2000 measured RNA concentration. Points the paper makes about the study in general: Persistent disease showed preferential use of TRBV28, TRBJ1-2 and TRBJ2-5, whereas newly diagnosed disease favored TRBV20-1 and TRBJ2-1. Patients with persistent disease shared more public clonotypes (about 3,000) than newly diagnosed patients did (approximately 1,000). Compared with newly diagnosed patients, persistent Graves' disease patients had lower TCR Shannon entropy and fewer highly expanded clones, which suggests clonal expansion. Sequencing and analysis were restricted to the TCR beta chain. The small sample size was acknowledged by the authors as a limitation that may reduce accuracy. The study examined only peripheral blood because the primary lesion, thyroid tissue, could not be accessed.

This sequence uses TRBV6-1 and TRBJ1-2; the D gene is possibly TRBD1, with 6 bases matching. The sequence came from a female donor with Graves disease. The input for sequencing was peripheral blood mononuclear cells (PBMCs), taken when the disease was refractory, from a patient treated with antithyroid drugs. CDR3 sequence: CASGPTGRTASRGYTF. The sequenced DNA: TGTGCCAGCGGCCCGACCGGTAGGACAGCTTCTCGGGGCTACACCTTC.